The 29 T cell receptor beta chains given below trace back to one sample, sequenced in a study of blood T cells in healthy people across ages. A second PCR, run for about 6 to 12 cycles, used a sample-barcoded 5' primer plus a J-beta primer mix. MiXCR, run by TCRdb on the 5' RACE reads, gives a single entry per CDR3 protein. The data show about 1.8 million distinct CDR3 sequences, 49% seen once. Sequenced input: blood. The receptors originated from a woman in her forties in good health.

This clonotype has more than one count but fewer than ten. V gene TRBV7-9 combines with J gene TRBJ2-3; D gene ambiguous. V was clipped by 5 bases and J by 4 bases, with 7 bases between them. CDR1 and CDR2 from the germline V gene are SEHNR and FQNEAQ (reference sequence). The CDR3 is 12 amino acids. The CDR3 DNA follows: TGTGCCAGCAGCGGGGTCCCAGATACGCAGTATTTT. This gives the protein CASSGVPDTQYF.

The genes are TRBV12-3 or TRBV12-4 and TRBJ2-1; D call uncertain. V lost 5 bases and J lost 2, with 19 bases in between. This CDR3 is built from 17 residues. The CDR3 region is CASSPRAKWAAYNEQFF. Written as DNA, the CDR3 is TGTGCCAGCAGTCCCCGTGCTAAGTGGGCAGCCTACAATGAGCAGTTCTTC.

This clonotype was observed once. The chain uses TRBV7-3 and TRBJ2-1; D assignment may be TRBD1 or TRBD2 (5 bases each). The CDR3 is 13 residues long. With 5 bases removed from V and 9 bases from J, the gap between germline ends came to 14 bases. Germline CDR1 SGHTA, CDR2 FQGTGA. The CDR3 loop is CASSPGRPIEQFF. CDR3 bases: TGTGCCAGCAGCCCGGGGCGTCCGATTGAGCAGTTCTTC.

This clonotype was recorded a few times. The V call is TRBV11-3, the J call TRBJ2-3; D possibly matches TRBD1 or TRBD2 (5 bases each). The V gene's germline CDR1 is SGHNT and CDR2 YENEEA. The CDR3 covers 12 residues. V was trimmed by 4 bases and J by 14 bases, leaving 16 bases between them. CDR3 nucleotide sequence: TGTGCCAGCAGCTCTAGCCCCCATCAGGGGTATTTT. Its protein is CASSSSPHQGYF.

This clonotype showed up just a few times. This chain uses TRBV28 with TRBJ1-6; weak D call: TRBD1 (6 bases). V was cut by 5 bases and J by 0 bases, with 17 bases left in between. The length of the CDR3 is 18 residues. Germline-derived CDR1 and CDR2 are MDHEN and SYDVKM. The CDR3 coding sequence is TGTGCCAGCAGTACAAACAGGGATCCCCTCTCCTATAATTCACCCCTCCACTTT. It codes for CASSTNRDPLSYNSPLHF.

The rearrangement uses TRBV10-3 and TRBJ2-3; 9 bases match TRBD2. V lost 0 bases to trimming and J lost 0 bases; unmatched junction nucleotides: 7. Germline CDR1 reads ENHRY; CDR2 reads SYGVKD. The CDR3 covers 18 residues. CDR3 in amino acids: CAISESGASGVSTDTQYF. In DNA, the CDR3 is TGTGCCATCAGTGAGTCTGGTGCTAGCGGGGTAAGCACAGATACGCAGTATTTT.

The CDR3, as DNA: TGTGCCAGCAGTGGGGCACGGGAATCCTGGGAGACCCAGTACTTC. Amino acid sequence: CASSGARESWETQYF. This rearrangement joins TRBV2 to TRBJ2-5, with D possibly TRBD2 on 5 matching bases. The V gene lost 4 bases and the J gene lost 5 bases, with 17 bases spanning the gap. CDR3 length: 15 amino acids. The germline gives CDR1 SNHLY, CDR2 FYNNEI.

The CDR3 DNA reads TGTGCCAGCAGTTCCTGGGGCATAATGAACACTGAAGCTTTCTTT. It yields the protein CASSSWGIMNTEAFF. V gene TRBV27 combines with J gene TRBJ1-1; D may be TRBD1 (5 bases). CDR3 length equals 15 residues. Germline-derived CDR1 and CDR2 are MNHEY and SMNVEV (reference sequence). The V and J ends lost 4 bases and 0 bases respectively, with 12 bases between them.

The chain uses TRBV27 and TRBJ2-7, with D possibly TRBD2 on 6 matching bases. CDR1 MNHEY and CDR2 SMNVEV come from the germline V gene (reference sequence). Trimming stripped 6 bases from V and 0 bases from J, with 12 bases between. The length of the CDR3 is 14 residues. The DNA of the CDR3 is TGTGCCAGCAGGCGGGGACTTGACTCCTACGAGCAGTACTTC. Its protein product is CASRRGLDSYEQYF.

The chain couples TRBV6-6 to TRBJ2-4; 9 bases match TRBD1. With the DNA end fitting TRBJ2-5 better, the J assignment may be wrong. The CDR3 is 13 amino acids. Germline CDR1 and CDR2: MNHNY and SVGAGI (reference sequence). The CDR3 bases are TGTGCCAGCAGGCGGGACAGGGTGGGGACCCAGTACTTC. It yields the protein CASRRDRVGTQYF.

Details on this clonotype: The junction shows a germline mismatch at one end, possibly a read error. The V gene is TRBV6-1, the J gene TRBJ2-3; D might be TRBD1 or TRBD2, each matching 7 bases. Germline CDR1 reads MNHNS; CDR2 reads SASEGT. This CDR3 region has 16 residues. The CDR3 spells CVSSAGRGGPSDTQYF. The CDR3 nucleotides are TGTGTCAGCAGTGCCGGCAGGGGGGGGCCGTCGGATACGCAGTATTTT.

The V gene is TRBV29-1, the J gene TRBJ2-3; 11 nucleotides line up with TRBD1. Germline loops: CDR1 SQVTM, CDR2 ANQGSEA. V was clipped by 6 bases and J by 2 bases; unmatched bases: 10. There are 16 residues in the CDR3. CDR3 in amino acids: CSVSDRGHLYTDTQYF. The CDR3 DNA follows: TGCAGCGTCTCGGACAGGGGGCACCTATACACAGATACGCAGTATTTT.

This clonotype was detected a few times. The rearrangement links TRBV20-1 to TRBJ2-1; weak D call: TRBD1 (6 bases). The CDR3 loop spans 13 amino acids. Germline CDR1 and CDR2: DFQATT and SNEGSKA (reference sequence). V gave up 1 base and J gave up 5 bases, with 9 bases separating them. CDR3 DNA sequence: TGCAGTGCTAGAGGGTACAGGGACAATGAGCAGTTCTTC. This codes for CSARGYRDNEQFF.

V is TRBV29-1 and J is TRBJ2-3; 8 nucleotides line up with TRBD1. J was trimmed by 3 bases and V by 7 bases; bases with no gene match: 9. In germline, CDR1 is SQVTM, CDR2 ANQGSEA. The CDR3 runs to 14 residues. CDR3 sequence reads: CSATQGALTDTQYF. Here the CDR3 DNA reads TGCAGCGCCACCCAGGGGGCGTTAACAGATACGCAGTATTTT.

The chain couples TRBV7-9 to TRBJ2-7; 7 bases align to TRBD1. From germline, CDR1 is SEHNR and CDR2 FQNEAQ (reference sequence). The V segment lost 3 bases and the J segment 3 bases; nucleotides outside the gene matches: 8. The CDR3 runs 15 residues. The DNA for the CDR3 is TGTGCCAGCAGCTTGCTCCAGGGGGTATTCTACGAGCAGTACTTC. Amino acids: CASSLLQGVFYEQYF.

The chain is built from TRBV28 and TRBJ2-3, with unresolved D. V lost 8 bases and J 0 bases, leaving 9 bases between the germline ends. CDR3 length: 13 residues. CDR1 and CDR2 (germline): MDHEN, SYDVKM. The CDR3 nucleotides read TGTGCCAGCCATTCGCTGAGCACAGATACGCAGTATTTT. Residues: CASHSLSTDTQYF.

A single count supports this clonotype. The CDR3: CASSLRGPPEATDTQYF. CDR3 nucleotide sequence: TGTGCCAGCAGCTTAAGGGGGCCCCCCGAAGCCACAGATACGCAGTATTTT. J is TRBJ2-3 and V is TRBV7-2; the match to TRBD1 covers 7 bases. The V gene's germline CDR1 is SGHTA and CDR2 FQGNSA. The CDR3 is 17 residues long. V lost 2 bases, J lost 2 bases, and 10 bases stayed unmatched.

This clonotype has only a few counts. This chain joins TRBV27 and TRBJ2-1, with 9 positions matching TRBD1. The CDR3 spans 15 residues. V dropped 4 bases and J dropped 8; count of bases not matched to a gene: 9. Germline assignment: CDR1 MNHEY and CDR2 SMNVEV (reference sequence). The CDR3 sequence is CASSSTGGLRDEQFF. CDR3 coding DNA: TGTGCCAGCAGTTCCACAGGGGGCCTGAGGGATGAGCAGTTCTTC.

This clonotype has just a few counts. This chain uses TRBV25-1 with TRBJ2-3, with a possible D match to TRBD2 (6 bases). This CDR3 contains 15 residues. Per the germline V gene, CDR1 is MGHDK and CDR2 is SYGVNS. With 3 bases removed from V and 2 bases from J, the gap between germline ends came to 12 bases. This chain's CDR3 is CASSDPRLDTDTQYF. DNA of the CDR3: TGTGCCAGCAGTGACCCCCGACTAGACACAGATACGCAGTATTTT.

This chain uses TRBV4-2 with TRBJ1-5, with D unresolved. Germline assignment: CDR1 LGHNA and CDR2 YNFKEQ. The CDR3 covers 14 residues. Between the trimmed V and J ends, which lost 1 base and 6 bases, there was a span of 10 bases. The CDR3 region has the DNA TGTGCCAGCAGCCAAGGGGGTGTAGGTCAGCCCCAGCATTTT. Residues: CASSQGGVGQPQHF.

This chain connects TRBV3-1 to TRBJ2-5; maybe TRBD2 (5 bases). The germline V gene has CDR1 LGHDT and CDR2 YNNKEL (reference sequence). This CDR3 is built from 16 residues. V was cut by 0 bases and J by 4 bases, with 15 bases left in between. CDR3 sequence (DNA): TGTGCCAGCAGCCAAGAGGCCCCGGGAATCGGAGAGACCCAGTACTTC. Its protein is CASSQEAPGIGETQYF.

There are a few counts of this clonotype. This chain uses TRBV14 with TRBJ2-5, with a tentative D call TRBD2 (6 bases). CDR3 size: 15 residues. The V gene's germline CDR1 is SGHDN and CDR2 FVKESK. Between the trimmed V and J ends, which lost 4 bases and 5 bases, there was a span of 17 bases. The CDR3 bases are TGTGCCAGCAGCCCCCGGGACTGGGATATCGAGACCCAGTACTTC. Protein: CASSPRDWDIETQYF. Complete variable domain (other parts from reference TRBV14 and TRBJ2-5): EAGVTQFPSHSVIEKGQTVTLRCDPISGHDNLYWYRRVMGKEIKFLLHFVKESKQDESGMPNNRFLAERTGGTYSTLKVQPAELEDSGVYFCASSPRDWDIETQYFGPGTRLLVL.

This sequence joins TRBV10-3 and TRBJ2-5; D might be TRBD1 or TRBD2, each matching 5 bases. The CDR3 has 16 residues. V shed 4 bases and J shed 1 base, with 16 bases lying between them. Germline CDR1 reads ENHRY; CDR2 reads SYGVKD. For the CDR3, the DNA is TGTGCCATCAGTGTGGAAGGGGAGCACGCCCAAGAGACCCAGTACTTC. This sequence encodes CAISVEGEHAQETQYF.

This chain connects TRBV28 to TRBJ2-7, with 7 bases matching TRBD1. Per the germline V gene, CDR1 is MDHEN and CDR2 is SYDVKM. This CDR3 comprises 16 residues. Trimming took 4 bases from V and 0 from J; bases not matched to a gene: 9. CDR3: CASSSNDRARSYEQYF. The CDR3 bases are TGTGCCAGCAGTTCCAACGACAGGGCCCGCTCCTACGAGCAGTACTTC.

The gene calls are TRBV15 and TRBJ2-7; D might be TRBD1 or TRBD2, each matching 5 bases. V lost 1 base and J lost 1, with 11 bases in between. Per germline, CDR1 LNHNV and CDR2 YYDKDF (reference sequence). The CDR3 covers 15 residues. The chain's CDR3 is CATSRATGRSYEQYF. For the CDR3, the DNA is TGTGCCACCAGCAGAGCTACGGGGCGGTCCTACGAGCAGTACTTC.

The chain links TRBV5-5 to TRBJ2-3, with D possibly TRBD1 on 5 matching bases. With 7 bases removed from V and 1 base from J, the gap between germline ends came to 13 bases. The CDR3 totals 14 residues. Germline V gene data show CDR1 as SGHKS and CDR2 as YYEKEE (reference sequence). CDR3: CASGHPTGTDTQYF. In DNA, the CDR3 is TGTGCCAGCGGCCATCCGACAGGCACAGATACGCAGTATTTT.

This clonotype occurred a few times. CDR3 nucleotides: TGTGCCAGCAGGTTAAGGCTCGACGAAGCCGAGCAGTACTTC. Translating it yields CASRLRLDEAEQYF. V usage is TRBV12-3 or TRBV12-4 and J usage is TRBJ2-5; D ambiguous. The DNA end is more similar to TRBJ2-7, so the J call may be wrong. This CDR3 contains 14 residues.

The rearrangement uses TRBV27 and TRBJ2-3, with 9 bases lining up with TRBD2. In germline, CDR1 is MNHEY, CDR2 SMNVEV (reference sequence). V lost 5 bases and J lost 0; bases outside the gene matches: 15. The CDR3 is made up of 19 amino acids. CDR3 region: CASSPRGSGGIFSTDTQYF. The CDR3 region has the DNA TGTGCCAGCAGTCCACGGGGTAGCGGGGGCATCTTCAGCACAGATACGCAGTATTTT.

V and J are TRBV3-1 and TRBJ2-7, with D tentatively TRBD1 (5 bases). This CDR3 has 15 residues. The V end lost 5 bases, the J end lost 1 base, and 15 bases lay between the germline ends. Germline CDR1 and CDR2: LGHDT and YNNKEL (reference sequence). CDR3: CASSAAQDTSYEQYF. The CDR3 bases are TGTGCCAGCAGCGCAGCCCAGGACACTTCCTACGAGCAGTACTTC.